Listed below are T cell receptor beta chains from one sample, sequenced in a study of blood T cell repertoires in COVID-19. TCRdb's copy holds only in-frame clones and misses some; the assay was immunoSEQ multiplex PCR. The table has approximately 270,000 clones, approximately 86% seen once; the top ten hold about 8.7%. The sample was peripheral blood. Receptor source: a man in his forties with active or convalescent COVID-19. CDR3s include the opening cysteine and the closing phenylalanine or tryptophan. A D gene is named only where the DNA matches it firmly. Clone size is shown for a subset of rows, as once, few, many or a class of expanded clone.

V: TRBV25-1; J: TRBJ1-2; size: -; D: -; CDR3: CASSETGLRGYTF; DNA: TGTGCCAGCAGTGAAACAGGGTTGCGGGGCTACACCTTC
V: TRBV7-3; J: TRBJ1-1; size: -; D: -; CDR3: CASSPGLGTEAFF; DNA: TGTGCCAGCAGCCCAGGACTGGGCACTGAAGCTTTCTTT
V: TRBV30; J: TRBJ2-1; size: -; D: TRBD1; CDR3: CAWSVPRRGRREQFF; DNA: TGTGCCTGGAGTGTACCTCGCAGGGGGCGACGTGAGCAGTTCTTC
V: TRBV28; J: TRBJ2-7; size: -; D: -; CDR3: CASSFSREQYF; DNA: TGTGCCAGCAGTTTCTCTCGCGAGCAGTACTTC
V: TRBV6-6; J: TRBJ1-5; size: once; D: -; CDR3: CASRTQGFQQPQHF; DNA: TGTGCCAGCAGGACCCAGGGTTTTCAACAGCCCCAGCATTTT
V: TRBV20-1; J: TRBJ2-5; size: -; D: -; CDR3: CSARLRETQYF; DNA: TGCAGTGCTAGACTAAGAGAGACCCAGTACTTC
V: TRBV6-5; J: TRBJ1-5; size: few; D: -; CDR3: CASGSGGNQPQHF; DNA: TGTGCCAGCGGGTCGGGGGGCAATCAGCCCCAGCATTTT
V: TRBV2; J: TRBJ1-1; size: -; D: -; CDR3: CASSEGEGEAFF; DNA: TGTGCCAGCAGTGAAGGGGAGGGTGAAGCTTTCTTT
V: TRBV6-5; J: TRBJ1-1; size: -; D: -; CDR3: CASSSGGRGPQEAFF; DNA: TGTGCCAGCAGTTCCGGCGGGAGAGGGCCCCAAGAAGCTTTCTTT
V: TRBV5-4; J: TRBJ1-2; size: -; D: -; CDR3: CASGDTRDYGYTF; DNA: TGTGCCAGCGGGGACACCCGGGACTATGGCTACACCTTC
V: TRBV4-1; J: TRBJ2-5; size: -; D: TRBD2; CDR3: CASSPEGLAGGRQETQYF; DNA: TGCGCCAGCAGCCCCGAAGGACTAGCGGGAGGTCGTCAGGAGACCCAGTACTTC
V: TRBV5-1; J: TRBJ2-7; size: -; D: -; CDR3: CASSLTGSYEQYF; DNA: TGCGCCAGCAGCTTGACAGGTTCCTACGAGCAGTACTTC
V: TRBV11-2; J: TRBJ1-1; size: -; D: TRBD1; CDR3: CASSATQGETEAFF; DNA: TGTGCCAGCAGCGCTACACAGGGGGAGACTGAAGCTTTCTTT
V: TRBV7-9; J: TRBJ2-2; size: -; D: TRBD2; CDR3: CASSSRGTSVLVNTGELFF; DNA: TGTGCCAGCAGCTCACGAGGGACTAGCGTCCTTGTAAACACCGGGGAGCTGTTTTTT
V: TRBV19; J: TRBJ2-7; size: -; D: TRBD1; CDR3: CASSIAQGAYEQYF; DNA: TGTGCCAGTAGTATTGCACAGGGGGCTTACGAGCAGTACTTC
V: TRBV5-1; J: TRBJ1-5; size: -; D: TRBD1; CDR3: CASSLVGGRQPQHF; DNA: TGCGCCAGCAGCTTGGTAGGGGGCCGTCAGCCCCAGCATTTT
V: TRBV6-1; J: TRBJ2-1; size: -; D: TRBD2; CDR3: CASSDGGARNEQFF; DNA: TGTGCCAGCAGTGACGGGGGGGCCAGGAATGAGCAGTTCTTC
V: TRBV5-1; J: TRBJ2-7; size: -; D: -; CDR3: CASSLALVAGPPDEQYF; DNA: TGCGCCAGCAGCTTGGCCCTTGTGGCAGGCCCTCCTGACGAGCAGTACTTC
V: TRBV24-1; J: TRBJ2-6; size: -; D: -; CDR3: CAVRDKEATFLTF; DNA: TGTGCCGTAAGGGACAAGGAGGCAACTTTCCTGACTTTC
V: TRBV4-1; J: TRBJ1-4; size: -; D: -; CDR3: CASSQGTDPTNEKLFF; DNA: TGCGCCAGCAGCCAAGGGACAGACCCAACTAATGAAAAACTGTTTTTT
V: TRBV9; J: TRBJ2-3; size: -; D: -; CDR3: CASSGLGTQYF; DNA: TGTGCCAGCAGCGGACTGGGTACGCAGTATTTT
V: TRBV7-3; J: TRBJ2-1; size: -; D: TRBD1; CDR3: CASSPSIGGQGHNEQFF; DNA: TGTGCCAGCAGCCCTTCCATAGGGGGACAGGGGCACAATGAGCAGTTCTTC
V: TRBV7-9; J: TRBJ2-1; size: -; D: TRBD2; CDR3: CASSLARVTSGMWDEQFF; DNA: TGTGCCAGCAGCTTAGCGAGGGTTACTAGCGGGATGTGGGATGAGCAGTTCTTC
V: TRBV28; J: TRBJ1-5; size: -; D: -; CDR3: CASSFRVQPQHF; DNA: TGTGCCAGCAGTTTCCGGGTGCAGCCCCAGCATTTT
V: TRBV28; J: TRBJ1-5; size: -; D: -; CDR3: CASSGASNQPQHF; DNA: TGTGCCAGCAGTGGGGCTAGCAATCAGCCCCAGCATTTT
V: TRBV5-1; J: TRBJ2-1; size: -; D: TRBD2; CDR3: CASSRGGGGNEQFF; DNA: TGCGCCAGCAGCCGCGGCGGGGGTGGAAATGAGCAGTTCTTC
V: TRBV30; J: TRBJ1-2; size: -; D: TRBD1; CDR3: CAWSVTGVYGYTF; DNA: TGTGCCTGGAGTGTTACAGGGGTCTATGGCTACACCTTC
V: TRBV5-1; J: TRBJ2-7; size: -; D: TRBD2; CDR3: CASSLGAGGRYEQYF; DNA: TGCGCCAGCAGCTTGGGGGCCGGGGGGAGGTACGAGCAGTACTTC
V: TRBV6-5; J: TRBJ2-1; size: -; D: TRBD2; CDR3: CASSPEAGEYNEQFF; DNA: TGTGCCAGCAGTCCAGAAGCGGGGGAGTACAATGAGCAGTTCTTC
V: TRBV29-1; J: TRBJ2-1; size: -; D: TRBD2; CDR3: CSVDRTREQFF; DNA: TGCAGCGTTGACCGGACTAGGGAGCAGTTCTTC
V: TRBV5-1; J: TRBJ1-2; size: -; D: -; CDR3: CASSLGDNGRGYTF; DNA: TGCGCCAGCAGCTTGGGTGACAACGGGAGAGGCTACACCTTC
V: TRBV11-3; J: TRBJ1-2; size: -; D: -; CDR3: CASSLGGGIYGYTF; DNA: TGTGCCAGCAGCTTAGGGGGGGGAATCTATGGCTACACCTTC
V: TRBV30; J: TRBJ1-3; size: -; D: TRBD1; CDR3: CAWSTGGFWSSGNTIYF; DNA: TGTGCCTGGAGTACAGGGGGCTTCTGGAGCTCTGGAAACACCATATATTTT
V: TRBV2; J: TRBJ2-7; size: -; D: TRBD2; CDR3: CASSEFPPTSGFSFSSYEQYF; DNA: TGTGCCAGCAGTGAGTTTCCCCCGACTAGCGGGTTCTCCTTTAGCTCCTACGAGCAGTACTTC
V: TRBV9; J: TRBJ2-7; size: -; D: -; CDR3: CASSVGPGEQYF; DNA: TGTGCCAGCAGCGTAGGCCCGGGGGAGCAGTACTTC
V: TRBV6-5; J: TRBJ2-7; size: -; D: TRBD1; CDR3: CASSYDRGAYEQYF; DNA: TGTGCCAGCAGTTATGACAGGGGAGCCTACGAGCAGTACTTC
V: TRBV30; J: TRBJ1-3; size: -; D: -; CDR3: CAWSVGGSRNTIYF; DNA: TGTGCCTGGAGTGTAGGGGGAAGCCGAAACACCATATATTTT
V: TRBV6-5; J: TRBJ1-2; size: once; D: -; CDR3: CASRHGLHYGYTF; DNA: TGTGCCAGCCGCCATGGCCTCCACTATGGCTACACCTTC
V: TRBV11-3; J: TRBJ1-6; size: -; D: -; CDR3: CASSLGPTGTNSPLHF; DNA: TGTGCCAGCAGCTTAGGTCCAACAGGGACAAATTCACCCCTCCACTTT
V: TRBV24-1; J: TRBJ1-2; size: -; D: -; CDR3: CATSDITNRVRGYTF; DNA: TGTGCCACCAGTGATATTACTAACAGGGTAAGGGGCTACACCTTC
V: TRBV5-4; J: TRBJ1-2; size: -; D: TRBD1; CDR3: CASRQDRVGYGYTF; DNA: TGTGCCAGCAGACAGGACAGGGTTGGATATGGCTACACCTTC
V: TRBV5-5; J: TRBJ1-1; size: -; D: -; CDR3: CASSFEFRGRWTEAFF; DNA: TGTGCCAGCAGCTTCGAATTTAGAGGGAGGTGGACTGAAGCTTTCTTT
V: TRBV7-9; J: TRBJ2-3; size: -; D: TRBD2; CDR3: CASSPGTSGRDTQYF; DNA: TGTGCCAGCAGCCCCGGGACTAGCGGGAGAGATACGCAGTATTTT
V: TRBV2; J: TRBJ1-5; size: -; D: -; CDR3: CASTLTMGPQHF; DNA: TGTGCCAGCACCCTCACGATGGGCCCCCAGCATTTT
V: TRBV4-1; J: TRBJ2-7; size: -; D: TRBD1; CDR3: CASSTTGDYEQYF; DNA: TGCGCCAGCTCAACGACAGGGGACTACGAGCAGTACTTC
V: TRBV27; J: TRBJ2-7; size: -; D: TRBD1; CDR3: CASSQNRGSTYEQYF; DNA: TGTGCCAGCAGTCAAAACAGGGGATCGACCTACGAGCAGTACTTC
V: TRBV19; J: TRBJ2-7; size: -; D: -; CDR3: CASRGDSYEQYF; DNA: TGTGCCAGTAGGGGGGACTCTTACGAGCAGTACTTC